Listed below are T cell receptor beta chains from one sample, sequenced in a study of cytomegalovirus exposure and HLA in healthy donors. Repertoires were generated with immunoSEQ multiplex PCR, while TCRdb's copy carries only in-frame clones and drops some. Its clone listing holds about 200,000 clones. The sample taken for sequencing was PBMCs. The receptors derive from a boy between 5 and 17 years old in good health and CMV-seronegative. CDR3s include the opening cysteine and the closing phenylalanine or tryptophan. D genes are given only for firm matches.

V: TRBV27
J: TRBJ1-4
D: TRBD1
CDR3: CASSPLNLIQGTDEKLFF
DNA: TGTGCCAGCAGTCCCTTGAACCTAATACAGGGGACGGATGAAAAACTGTTTTTT

V: TRBV6-1
J: TRBJ2-7
D: NA
CDR3: CASSESPPGVYEQYF
DNA: TGTGCCAGCAGTGAATCTCCTCCCGGGGTTTACGAGCAGTACTTC

V: TRBV5-1
J: TRBJ2-5
D: NA
CDR3: CASSPSGPGETQYF
DNA: TGCGCCAGCAGCCCGAGCGGCCCCGGGGAGACCCAGTACTTC

V: TRBV30
J: TRBJ1-5
D: NA
CDR3: CAWSWGENQPQHF
DNA: TGTGCCTGGAGTTGGGGAGAAAATCAGCCCCAGCATTTT

V: TRBV7-6
J: TRBJ2-1
D: NA
CDR3: CASSLAGGTREQFF
DNA: TGTGCCAGCAGCTTAGCGGGAGGAACCAGGGAGCAGTTCTTC

V: TRBV19
J: TRBJ1-4
D: NA
CDR3: CASSRGTLINEKLFF
DNA: TGTGCCAGTAGTCGTGGGACTTTAATCAATGAAAAACTGTTTTTT

V: TRBV9
J: TRBJ1-1
D: TRBD1
CDR3: CASSVGGTEGEKAFF
DNA: TGTGCCAGCAGCGTAGGAGGGACAGAAGGGGAAAAAGCTTTCTTT

V: TRBV18
J: TRBJ1-1
D: NA
CDR3: CASSPGQENTEAFF
DNA: TGTGCCAGCTCACCAGGGCAGGAGAACACTGAAGCTTTCTTT

V: TRBV5-5
J: TRBJ1-3
D: NA
CDR3: CASSLNPVSSGNTIYF
DNA: TGTGCCAGCAGCTTAAATCCGGTTAGCTCTGGAAACACCATATATTTT

V: TRBV7-2
J: TRBJ2-5
D: NA
CDR3: CASSLRGGIEAQYF
DNA: TGTGCCAGCAGCTTGAGGGGAGGAATTGAGGCCCAGTACTTC

V: TRBV6-6
J: TRBJ2-3
D: NA
CDR3: CASSTTKDTQYF
DNA: TGTGCCAGCAGTACTACCAAAGATACGCAGTATTTT

V: TRBV19
J: TRBJ2-7
D: NA
CDR3: CASSDSLLPYEQYF
DNA: TGTGCCAGTTCAGACTCGCTTCTCCCTTACGAGCAGTACTTC

V: TRBV2
J: TRBJ1-5
D: TRBD1
CDR3: CASSGQGPRNQPQHF
DNA: TGTGCCAGCAGTGGACAGGGGCCCCGCAATCAGCCCCAGCATTTT

V: TRBV5-1
J: TRBJ2-5
D: NA
CDR3: CASSLDLETQYF
DNA: TGCGCCAGCAGCCTAGATTTGGAGACCCAGTACTTC

V: TRBV30
J: TRBJ2-2
D: TRBD2
CDR3: CAWETSGTGELFF
DNA: TGTGCCTGGGAGACTAGCGGAACCGGGGAGCTGTTTTTT

V: TRBV6-5
J: TRBJ2-5
D: TRBD1
CDR3: CASTDLDRDQETQYF
DNA: TGTGCCAGCACCGACCTGGACAGGGACCAAGAGACCCAGTACTTC

V: TRBV12-5
J: TRBJ2-1
D: TRBD2
CDR3: CASGLVPGLAGGGEQFF
DNA: TGTGCTAGTGGTTTGGTCCCCGGACTAGCGGGGGGAGGTGAGCAGTTCTTC

V: TRBV28
J: TRBJ2-5
D: TRBD1
CDR3: CASSSIHRGQETQYF
DNA: TGTGCCAGCAGTTCGATTCACAGGGGTCAAGAGACCCAGTACTTC

V: TRBV25-1
J: TRBJ2-1
D: TRBD2
CDR3: CASSDAGGSFDEQFF
DNA: TGTGCCAGCAGTGACGCGGGGGGCTCCTTTGATGAGCAGTTCTTC

V: TRBV7-7
J: TRBJ2-5
D: NA
CDR3: CASSLAAGISVQYF
DNA: TGTGCCAGCAGCTTAGCGGCAGGGATTAGTGTCCAGTACTTC

V: TRBV5-1
J: TRBJ2-1
D: NA
CDR3: CASSLVSVTYNEQFF
DNA: TGCGCCAGCAGCTTGGTTAGCGTCACCTACAATGAGCAGTTCTTC

V: TRBV9
J: TRBJ1-2
D: NA
CDR3: CASSVGGAGADYGYTF
DNA: TGTGCCAGCAGCGTAGGAGGAGCGGGGGCCGACTATGGCTACACCTTC

V: TRBV7-6
J: TRBJ2-1
D: NA
CDR3: CASSLRGNEQFF
DNA: TGTGCCAGCAGCTTACGGGGAAATGAGCAGTTCTTC

V: TRBV7-2
J: TRBJ1-6
D: TRBD1
CDR3: CASSPQYGTAYNSPLHF
DNA: TGTGCCAGCAGCCCTCAGTACGGGACAGCCTATAATTCACCCCTCCACTTT

V: TRBV30
J: TRBJ2-7
D: TRBD2
CDR3: CAWPAGGAQYEQYF
DNA: TGTGCCTGGCCCGCGGGGGGGGCCCAATACGAGCAGTACTTC

V: TRBV7-9
J: TRBJ2-7
D: NA
CDR3: CASSFQGGEQYF
DNA: TGTGCCAGCAGTTTTCAGGGAGGCGAGCAGTACTTC

V: TRBV5-1
J: TRBJ2-7
D: TRBD2
CDR3: CASSLGGGTTSYEQYF
DNA: TGCGCCAGCAGCTTGGGCGGGGGGACGACCTCCTACGAGCAGTACTTC

V: TRBV6-5
J: TRBJ1-3
D: NA
CDR3: CASGLGGASGNTIYF
DNA: TGTGCCAGCGGCTTGGGTGGGGCATCTGGAAACACCATATATTTT

V: TRBV5-1
J: TRBJ2-2
D: NA
CDR3: CASSFETGELFF
DNA: TGCGCCAGCAGCTTCGAGACCGGGGAGCTGTTTTTT

V: TRBV5-1
J: TRBJ1-2
D: NA
CDR3: CASSRGGNIDGYTF
DNA: TGCGCCAGCAGCCGGGGGGGGAATATCGATGGCTACACCTTC

V: TRBV5-4
J: TRBJ2-3
D: TRBD2
CDR3: CASSSGTRGDTQYF
DNA: TGTGCCAGCAGTTCCGGGACTAGGGGTGATACGCAGTATTTT

V: TRBV7-6
J: TRBJ2-6
D: TRBD1
CDR3: CASSPDRGPVSGANVLTF
DNA: TGTGCCAGCAGCCCAGACAGGGGGCCAGTATCTGGGGCCAACGTCCTGACTTTC

V: TRBV12-5
J: TRBJ2-2
D: NA
CDR3: CASGLDTYLPSGLNTGELFF
DNA: TGTGCTAGTGGTTTGGACACATACCTACCGTCGGGACTCAACACCGGGGAGCTGTTTTTT

V: TRBV18
J: TRBJ1-3
D: NA
CDR3: CASSPGGPGNTIYF
DNA: TGTGCCAGCTCACCGGGGGGACCTGGAAACACCATATATTTT

V: TRBV5-1
J: TRBJ1-2
D: NA
CDR3: CASSLEDMESYGYTF
DNA: TGCGCCAGCAGCTTGGAGGACATGGAGTCCTATGGCTACACCTTC

V: TRBV11-3
J: TRBJ2-1
D: NA
CDR3: CASSRGPEQFF
DNA: TGTGCCAGCAGCAGGGGTCCAGAGCAGTTCTTC

V: TRBV7-6
J: TRBJ2-7
D: NA
CDR3: CASSPTGDEQYF
DNA: TGTGCCAGCAGCCCCACCGGGGACGAGCAGTACTTC

V: TRBV7-8
J: TRBJ1-6
D: TRBD1
CDR3: CASSSGGNSPLHF
DNA: TGTGCCAGCAGTTCAGGGGGTAATTCACCCCTCCACTTT

V: TRBV9
J: TRBJ2-3
D: NA
CDR3: CASSEQIRTDTQYF
DNA: TGTGCCAGCAGCGAACAGATCCGCACAGATACGCAGTATTTT

V: TRBV7-9
J: TRBJ1-6
D: TRBD1
CDR3: CAGSSLWTGSNSPLHF
DNA: TGTGCCGGCAGCTCCCTCTGGACAGGGAGTAATTCACCCCTCCACTTT

V: TRBV15
J: TRBJ2-7
D: TRBD1
CDR3: CATSRDQGAYEQYF
DNA: TGTGCCACCAGCAGAGATCAGGGGGCCTACGAGCAGTACTTC

V: TRBV4-2
J: TRBJ1-2
D: NA
CDR3: CASSQRSRVAGYTF
DNA: TGTGCCAGCAGCCAAAGATCCAGGGTGGCTGGCTACACCTTC

V: TRBV6-6
J: TRBJ1-2
D: NA
CDR3: CASRSSNYGYTF
DNA: TGTGCCAGCCGTAGTTCTAACTATGGCTACACCTTC

V: TRBV13
J: TRBJ2-1
D: TRBD2
CDR3: CASSLGAGAYNEQFF
DNA: TGTGCCAGCAGCTTAGGAGCGGGGGCGTACAATGAGCAGTTCTTC

V: TRBV5-1
J: TRBJ2-3
D: NA
CDR3: CASSLFIGRGSTDTQYF
DNA: TGCGCCAGCAGCTTATTCATCGGGCGGGGCAGCACAGATACGCAGTATTTT

V: TRBV14
J: TRBJ1-6
D: NA
CDR3: CASSQKRPQGNSPLHF
DNA: TGTGCCAGCAGCCAAAAGAGGCCCCAGGGGAATTCACCCCTCCACTTT

V: TRBV30
J: TRBJ2-1
D: TRBD1
CDR3: CAWGQGSNEQFF
DNA: TGTGCCTGGGGACAGGGTTCCAATGAGCAGTTCTTC